Presented here are 25 T cell receptor beta chains from one specimen sequenced in a study of diagnostic markers for celiac disease. Each CDR3 protein gets one entry in TCRdb, which reprocessed the reads and gives no DNA. The sample shows around 780 distinct CDR3 sequences, and less than 60% sits with its ten largest clones. Sequenced: either unsorted cells or a sorted T cell fraction (not recorded which). These receptors originate from a human donor. This table probably holds off-target reads from a library built for another chain.

V usage is TRBV5-1 and J usage is TRBJ1-1. This CDR3 contains 14 residues. The germline V gene has CDR1 SGHRS and CDR2 YFSETQ. The CDR3 loop is CASSMGEGSTEAFF.

This clonotype is identified as medium-sized from frequency. The V and J genes are TRBV7-2 and TRBJ1-1; TCRdb's assignment of TRBD1 cannot be checked, as there is no DNA. CDR1 is SGHTA and CDR2 is FQGNSA in the germline V gene. The CDR3 has 15 residues. The chain's CDR3 is CASSPIGTVNTEAFF.

The chain couples TRBV5-5 to TRBJ1-2; TCRdb names TRBD1, which stays unverified in the absence of DNA. Germline V gene sequence: CDR1 SGHKS, CDR2 YYEKEE (reference sequence). This CDR3 contains 15 residues. The CDR3 loop reads CASNPRDTANYGYTF.

This clonotype ranks as medium-sized (0.01 to 0.1%) in terms of frequency. CDR3 in amino acids: CSATNRGDQPQHF. The rearrangement links TRBV20-1 to TRBJ1-5; the TCRdb call, TRBD1, lacks DNA for checking. Germline V lookup: CDR1 DFQATT, CDR2 SNEGSKA (reference sequence). This CDR3 is built from 13 residues.

This clonotype is medium-sized by frequency. This rearrangement joins TRBV12-3 or TRBV12-4 to TRBJ2-7; TCRdb gives TRBD1 as the D gene, but with no DNA this cannot be confirmed. The CDR3 has 14 amino acids. CDR3 in amino acids: CASRRTVSLYEQYF.

According to its frequency, this clonotype is large (0.1 to 1%). V usage is TRBV27 and J usage is TRBJ1-6; the D gene TCRdb calls, TRBD1, cannot be checked with no DNA. The length of the CDR3 is 14 residues. Germline V gives CDR1 MNHEY, CDR2 SMNVEV (reference sequence). The CDR3 loop is CASSLRGWDSPLHF.

This clonotype ranks as large in terms of frequency. This chain links TRBV20-1 with TRBJ1-1; TCRdb indicates TRBD1, and absent DNA this call remains unverified. This CDR3 contains 13 residues. CDR1 is DFQATT, CDR2 SNEGSKA, per germline (reference sequence). CDR3 sequence: CSATKQANTEAFF.

Measured by frequency, this clonotype is medium-sized. J is TRBJ1-2 and V is TRBV19; the D gene TCRdb calls, TRBD1, cannot be checked with no DNA. Germline V gene data show CDR1 as LNHDA and CDR2 as SQIVND (reference sequence). This CDR3 has 14 amino acids. The CDR3: CASSMSRESYGYTF.

V gene TRBV27 combines with J gene TRBJ2-3; TCRdb proposes TRBD1, but this gene call is untestable without DNA. The CDR3 contains 13 residues. Germline CDR1 and CDR2: MNHEY and SMNVEV (reference sequence). CDR3 loop: CASSSPPGDTQYF.

Its frequency marks this clonotype as large. The chain couples TRBV29-1 to TRBJ1-1; TCRdb proposes TRBD1, but this gene call is untestable without DNA. CDR3 size: 12 residues. Germline CDR1 and CDR2: SQVTM and ANQGSEA. This CDR3 is CSGRRDSTEAFF.

This rearrangement joins TRBV19 to TRBJ1-4; TCRdb designates TRBD1, a call that cannot be tested without DNA. Germline V gene lookup returns CDR1 LNHDA and CDR2 SQIVND (reference sequence). CDR3 length: 15 amino acids. CDR3 sequence reads: CASSPGWGTNEKLFF.

This chain uses TRBV5-6 with TRBJ1-1; TCRdb designates TRBD1, a call that cannot be tested without DNA. Germline V CDR1 and CDR2: SGHDT, YYEEEE. The CDR3 runs to 16 residues. CDR3 loop: CASSWGRGGMNTEAFF.

The J gene is TRBJ2-2, the V gene TRBV13. CDR1 is PRHDT and CDR2 is FYEKMQ in the germline V gene (reference sequence). The CDR3 length is 13 residues. This CDR3 reads CASSPKNTGELFF.

Considering frequency, this clonotype is large. Here the CDR3 reads CASMPEPDSTEAFF. The chain combines TRBV2 with TRBJ1-1; lacking DNA, the TRBD1 call made by TCRdb goes unchecked. CDR3 length: 14 residues. Germline CDR1 reads SNHLY; CDR2 reads FYNNEI. Full variable domain (rest looked up from reference TRBV2 and TRBJ1-1): EPEVTQTPSHQVTQMGQEVILRCVPISNHLYFYWYRQILGQKVEFLVSFYNNEISEKSEIFDDQFSVERPDGSNFTLKIRSTKLEDSAMYFCASMPEPDSTEAFFGQGTRLTVV.

The chain employs TRBV3-1 and TRBJ1-6. Germline V gives CDR1 LGHDT, CDR2 YNNKEL (reference sequence). This CDR3 is 13 amino acids long. The CDR3 here is CASSQATNSPLHF. The entire variable domain, with the rest obtained from reference TRBV3-1 and TRBJ1-6, is as follows: DTAVSQTPKYLVTQMGNDKSIKCEQNLGHDTMYWYKQDSKKFLKIMFSYNNKELIINETVPNRFSPKSPDKAHLNLHINSLELGDSAVYFCASSQATNSPLHFGNGTRLTVT.

This clonotype ranks as medium-sized (0.01 to 0.1%) in terms of frequency. J is TRBJ1-1 and V is TRBV12-3 or TRBV12-4. The CDR3 totals 12 residues. The CDR3 spells CASSLVGSEAFF.

The V call is TRBV4-2, the J call TRBJ2-2. CDR1 and CDR2 (germline): LGHNA, YNFKEQ. CDR3 size: 14 residues. CDR3 sequence: CASSQVFGDGELFF.

V gene TRBV27 combines with J gene TRBJ2-7; checking the TCRdb D call of TRBD2 is not possible without DNA. The CDR3 runs 18 residues. From germline, CDR1 is MNHEY and CDR2 SMNVEV (reference sequence). This chain's CDR3 is CASSPRRTSGGHPNEQYF.

The V gene is TRBV4-3, the J gene TRBJ1-2. This CDR3 region has 16 residues. Per the germline V gene, CDR1 is LGHNA and CDR2 is YSLEER. The chain's CDR3 is CASSQDSSGGNRGYTF.

Judged by frequency, this clonotype is medium-sized. The V and J genes are TRBV6-6 and TRBJ1-2; TCRdb selects TRBD1, and the lack of DNA leaves this call unchecked. Germline CDR1 reads MNHNY; CDR2 reads SVGAGI (reference sequence). The CDR3 covers 16 residues. CDR3 residues: CASSYLQGAQLFGYTF.

The rearrangement joins TRBV20-1 to TRBJ2-5. Germline CDR1 reads DFQATT; CDR2 reads SNEGSKA (reference sequence). The CDR3 runs 12 residues. CDR3 loop: CSASIVGETQYF.

This clonotype is labeled medium-sized based on frequency. The CDR3 is CASSYERGQPQHF. The J gene is TRBJ1-5, the V gene TRBV6-6; TCRdb's D gene call, TRBD1, goes unchecked for lack of DNA. The V gene's germline CDR1 is MNHNY and CDR2 SVGAGI (reference sequence). This CDR3 region has 13 residues.

This clonotype is identified as medium-sized from frequency. The chain couples TRBV7-9 to TRBJ2-3. CDR1 is SEHNR, CDR2 FQNEAQ, per germline (reference sequence). The CDR3 contains 19 residues. The chain's CDR3 is CASSLGFGGASNRTDTQYF.

This clonotype is identified as large (0.1 to 1%) from frequency. The chain links TRBV10-3 to TRBJ1-1. The CDR3 has 15 amino acids. CDR1 is ENHRY and CDR2 is SYGVKD in the germline V gene. CDR3 amino acids: CAISGVAGRRTEAFF.

The chain joins TRBV4-1 to TRBJ2-1; TCRdb's D call of TRBD1 is untestable without DNA. The germline gives CDR1 MGHRA, CDR2 YSYEKL. The CDR3 runs 14 residues. The CDR3 protein is CASSQGGSYNEQFF.